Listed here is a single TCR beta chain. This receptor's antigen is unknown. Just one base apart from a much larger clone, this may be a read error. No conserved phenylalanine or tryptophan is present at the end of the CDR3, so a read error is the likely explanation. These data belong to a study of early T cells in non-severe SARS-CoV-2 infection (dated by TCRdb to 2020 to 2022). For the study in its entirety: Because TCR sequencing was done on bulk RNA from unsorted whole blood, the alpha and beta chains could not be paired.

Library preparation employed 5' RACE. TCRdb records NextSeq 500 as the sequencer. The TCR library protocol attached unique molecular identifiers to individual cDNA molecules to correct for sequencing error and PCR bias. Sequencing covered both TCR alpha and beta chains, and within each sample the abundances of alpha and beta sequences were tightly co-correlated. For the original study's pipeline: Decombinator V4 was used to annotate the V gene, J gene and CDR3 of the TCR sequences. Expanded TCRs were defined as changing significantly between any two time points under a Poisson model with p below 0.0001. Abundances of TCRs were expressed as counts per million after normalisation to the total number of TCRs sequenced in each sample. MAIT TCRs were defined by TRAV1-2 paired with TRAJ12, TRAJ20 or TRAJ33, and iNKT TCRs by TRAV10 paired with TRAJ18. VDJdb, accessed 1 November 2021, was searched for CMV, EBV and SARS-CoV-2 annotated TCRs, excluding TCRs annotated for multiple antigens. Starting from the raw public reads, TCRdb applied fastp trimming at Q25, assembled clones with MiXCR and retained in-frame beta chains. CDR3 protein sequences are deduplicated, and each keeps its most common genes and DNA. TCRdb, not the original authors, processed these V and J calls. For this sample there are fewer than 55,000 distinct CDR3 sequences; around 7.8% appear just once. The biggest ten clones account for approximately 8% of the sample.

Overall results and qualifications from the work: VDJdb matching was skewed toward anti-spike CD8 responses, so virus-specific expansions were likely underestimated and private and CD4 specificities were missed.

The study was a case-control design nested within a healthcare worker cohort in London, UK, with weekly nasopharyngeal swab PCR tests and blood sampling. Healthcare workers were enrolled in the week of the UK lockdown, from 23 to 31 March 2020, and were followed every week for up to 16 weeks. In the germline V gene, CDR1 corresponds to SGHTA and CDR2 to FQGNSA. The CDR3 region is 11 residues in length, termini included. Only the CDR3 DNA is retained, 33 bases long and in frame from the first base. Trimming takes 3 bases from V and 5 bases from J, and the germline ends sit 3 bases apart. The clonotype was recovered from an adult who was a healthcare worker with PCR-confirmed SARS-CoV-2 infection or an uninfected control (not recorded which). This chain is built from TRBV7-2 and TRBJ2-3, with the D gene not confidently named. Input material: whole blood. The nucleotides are TGTGCCAGCAGCTTCAAAGATACGCAGTATTTA. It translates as CASSFKDTQYL.